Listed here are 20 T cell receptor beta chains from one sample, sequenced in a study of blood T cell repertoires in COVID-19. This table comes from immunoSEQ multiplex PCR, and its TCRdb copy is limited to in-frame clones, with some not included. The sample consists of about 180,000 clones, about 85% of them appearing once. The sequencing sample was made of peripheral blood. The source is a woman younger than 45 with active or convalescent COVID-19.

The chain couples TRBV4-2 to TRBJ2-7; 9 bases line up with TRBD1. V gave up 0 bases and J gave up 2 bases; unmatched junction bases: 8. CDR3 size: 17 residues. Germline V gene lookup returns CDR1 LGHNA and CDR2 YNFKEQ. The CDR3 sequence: CASSQDRFRDRAYEQYF. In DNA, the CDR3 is TGTGCCAGCAGCCAAGACCGATTCCGGGACAGGGCCTACGAGCAGTACTTC.

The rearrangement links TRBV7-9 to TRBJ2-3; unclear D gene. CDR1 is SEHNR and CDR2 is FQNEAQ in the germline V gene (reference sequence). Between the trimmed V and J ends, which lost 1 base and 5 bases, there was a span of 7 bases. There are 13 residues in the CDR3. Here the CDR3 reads CASSLVSIDTQYF. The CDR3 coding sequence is TGTGCCAGCAGCTTAGTTTCCATAGATACGCAGTATTTT.

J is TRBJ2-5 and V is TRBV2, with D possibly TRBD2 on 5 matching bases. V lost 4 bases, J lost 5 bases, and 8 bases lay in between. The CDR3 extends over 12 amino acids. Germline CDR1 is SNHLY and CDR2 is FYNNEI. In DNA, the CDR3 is TGTGCCAGCAGTGGGGAGAGGGAGACCCAGTACTTC. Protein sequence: CASSGERETQYF.

The CDR3 DNA sequence: TGTGCCAGTATTCCGACTAGCGGGGGCCAAAACATTCAGTACTTC. It codes for CASIPTSGGQNIQYF. The chain combines TRBV19 with TRBJ2-4; 12 nucleotides line up with TRBD2. The CDR3 length is 15 residues. The trim removed 7 bases at V and 5 bases at J, leaving 6 bases unmatched. CDR1 LNHDA and CDR2 SQIVND come from the germline V gene (reference sequence).

The CDR3 here is CASSLGVTGVETQYF. CDR3 DNA: TGCGCCAGCAGCTTGGGAGTGACAGGGGTAGAGACCCAGTACTTC. The V call is TRBV5-1, the J call TRBJ2-5, with 8 bases lining up with TRBD1. CDR3 size: 15 residues. The V and J ends lost 0 bases and 4 bases, in that order; junction bases with no gene match: 5. The germline V gene encodes CDR1 SGHRS and CDR2 YFSETQ.

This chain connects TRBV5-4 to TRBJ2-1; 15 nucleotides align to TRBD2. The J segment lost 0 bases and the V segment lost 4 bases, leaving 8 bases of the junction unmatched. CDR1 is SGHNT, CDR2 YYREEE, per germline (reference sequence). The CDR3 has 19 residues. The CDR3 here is CASSSGTSGRPSSYNEQFF. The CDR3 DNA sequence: TGTGCCAGCAGCAGTGGGACTAGCGGGAGGCCAAGCTCCTACAATGAGCAGTTCTTC.

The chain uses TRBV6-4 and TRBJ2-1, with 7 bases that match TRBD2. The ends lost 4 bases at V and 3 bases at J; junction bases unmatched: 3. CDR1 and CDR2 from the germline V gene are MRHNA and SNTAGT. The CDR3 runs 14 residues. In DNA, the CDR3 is TGTGCCAGCAGTGGAGGGGAGGGCTACAATGAGCAGTTCTTC. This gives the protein CASSGGEGYNEQFF.

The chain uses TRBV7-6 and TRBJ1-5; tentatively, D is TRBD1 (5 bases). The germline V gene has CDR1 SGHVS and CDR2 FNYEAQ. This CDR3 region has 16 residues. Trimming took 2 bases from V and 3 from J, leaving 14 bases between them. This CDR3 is CASSLQGRGTNQPQHF. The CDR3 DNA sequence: TGTGCCAGCAGCTTACAGGGAAGAGGCACCAATCAGCCCCAGCATTTT.

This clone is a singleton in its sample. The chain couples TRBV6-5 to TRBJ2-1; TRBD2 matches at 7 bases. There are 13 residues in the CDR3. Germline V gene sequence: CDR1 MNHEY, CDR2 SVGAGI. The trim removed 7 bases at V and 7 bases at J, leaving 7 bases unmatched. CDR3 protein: CASKGGRINEQFF. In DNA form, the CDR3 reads TGTGCCAGCAAGGGAGGGAGAATAAATGAGCAGTTCTTC.

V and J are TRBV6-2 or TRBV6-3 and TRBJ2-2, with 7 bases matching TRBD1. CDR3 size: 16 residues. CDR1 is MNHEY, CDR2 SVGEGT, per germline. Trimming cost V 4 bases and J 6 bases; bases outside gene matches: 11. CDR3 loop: CASSSSRGSRAGELFF. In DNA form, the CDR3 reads TGTGCCAGCAGTTCGTCCAGGGGGAGCCGTGCCGGGGAGCTGTTTTTT.

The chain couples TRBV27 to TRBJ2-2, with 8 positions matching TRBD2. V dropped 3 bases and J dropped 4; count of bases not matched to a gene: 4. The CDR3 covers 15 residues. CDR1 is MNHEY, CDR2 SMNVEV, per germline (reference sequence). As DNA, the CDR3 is TGTGCCAGCAGTTTGAGCGGGAGTTTCACCGGGGAGCTGTTTTTT. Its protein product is CASSLSGSFTGELFF.

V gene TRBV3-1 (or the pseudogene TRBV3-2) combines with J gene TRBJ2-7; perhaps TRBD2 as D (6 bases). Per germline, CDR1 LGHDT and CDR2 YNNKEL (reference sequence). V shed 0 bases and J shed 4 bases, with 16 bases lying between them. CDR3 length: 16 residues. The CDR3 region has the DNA TGTGCCAGCAGCCAAGATCCGAGCGGGCGATCTTACGAGCAGTACTTC. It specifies CASSQDPSGRSYEQYF.

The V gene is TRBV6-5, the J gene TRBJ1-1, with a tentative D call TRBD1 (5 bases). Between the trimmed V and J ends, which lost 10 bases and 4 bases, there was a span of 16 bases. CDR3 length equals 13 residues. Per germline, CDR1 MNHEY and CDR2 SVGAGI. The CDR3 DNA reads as TGTGCCATTCAAAGGGACTTCGGCACTGAAGCTTTCTTT. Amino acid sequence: CAIQRDFGTEAFF.

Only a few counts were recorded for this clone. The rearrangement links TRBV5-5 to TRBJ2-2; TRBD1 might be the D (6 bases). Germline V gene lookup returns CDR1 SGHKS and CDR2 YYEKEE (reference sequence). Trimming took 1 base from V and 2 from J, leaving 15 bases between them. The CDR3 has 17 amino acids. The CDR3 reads CASSLIVQGRNTGELFF. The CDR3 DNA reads TGTGCCAGCAGCTTGATCGTGCAGGGGCGAAACACCGGGGAGCTGTTTTTT. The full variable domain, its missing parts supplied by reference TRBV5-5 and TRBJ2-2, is DAGVTQSPTHLIKTRGQQVTLRCSPISGHKSVSWYQQVLGQGPQFIFQYYEKEERGRGNFPDRFSARQFPNYSSELNVNALLLGDSALYLCASSLIVQGRNTGELFFGEGSRLTVL.

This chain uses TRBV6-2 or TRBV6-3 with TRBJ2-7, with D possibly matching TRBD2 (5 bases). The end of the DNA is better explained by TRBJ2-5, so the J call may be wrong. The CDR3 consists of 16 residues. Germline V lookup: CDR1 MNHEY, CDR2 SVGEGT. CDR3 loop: CASSPEARESQETQYF. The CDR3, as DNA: TGTGCCAGCAGCCCTGAGGCCCGGGAAAGCCAAGAGACCCAGTACTTC.

In DNA form, the CDR3 reads TGTGCCAGCAGCCCGACTAGCGGGAGGAACAATGAGCAGTTCTTC. This translates into CASSPTSGRNNEQFF. The chain recombines TRBV5-4 with TRBJ2-1, with TRBD2 matching over 13 bases. J gave up 5 bases and V 4 bases, and 3 bases lay outside the gene matches. CDR3 length: 15 residues. The V gene's germline CDR1 is SGHNT and CDR2 YYREEE (reference sequence).

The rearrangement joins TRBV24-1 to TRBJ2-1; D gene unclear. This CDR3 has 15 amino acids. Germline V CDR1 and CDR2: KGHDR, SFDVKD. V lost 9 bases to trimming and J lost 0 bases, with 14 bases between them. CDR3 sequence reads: CATHASPSSYNEQFF. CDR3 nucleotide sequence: TGTGCCACCCATGCAAGCCCTAGCTCCTACAATGAGCAGTTCTTC.

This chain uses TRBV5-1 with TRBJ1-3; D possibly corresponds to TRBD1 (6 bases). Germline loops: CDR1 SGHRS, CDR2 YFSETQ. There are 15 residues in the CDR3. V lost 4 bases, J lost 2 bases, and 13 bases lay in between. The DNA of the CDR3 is TGCGCCAGCAGCCGGGACACAGCTACTGGAAACACCATATATTTT. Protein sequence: CASSRDTATGNTIYF.

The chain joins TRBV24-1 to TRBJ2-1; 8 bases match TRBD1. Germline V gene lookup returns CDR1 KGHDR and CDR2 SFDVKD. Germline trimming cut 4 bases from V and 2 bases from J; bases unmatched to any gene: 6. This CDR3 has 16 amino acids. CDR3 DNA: TGTGCCACCAGTGACGCCGACAGGGGCCCCTACAATGAGCAGTTCTTC. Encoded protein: CATSDADRGPYNEQFF.

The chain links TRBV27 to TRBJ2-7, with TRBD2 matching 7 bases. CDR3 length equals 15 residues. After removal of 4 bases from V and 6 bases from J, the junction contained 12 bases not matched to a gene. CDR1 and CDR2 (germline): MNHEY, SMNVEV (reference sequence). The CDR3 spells CASSSLGLGPSEQYF. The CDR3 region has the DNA TGTGCCAGCAGTTCCCTCGGACTAGGGCCCTCCGAGCAGTACTTC.